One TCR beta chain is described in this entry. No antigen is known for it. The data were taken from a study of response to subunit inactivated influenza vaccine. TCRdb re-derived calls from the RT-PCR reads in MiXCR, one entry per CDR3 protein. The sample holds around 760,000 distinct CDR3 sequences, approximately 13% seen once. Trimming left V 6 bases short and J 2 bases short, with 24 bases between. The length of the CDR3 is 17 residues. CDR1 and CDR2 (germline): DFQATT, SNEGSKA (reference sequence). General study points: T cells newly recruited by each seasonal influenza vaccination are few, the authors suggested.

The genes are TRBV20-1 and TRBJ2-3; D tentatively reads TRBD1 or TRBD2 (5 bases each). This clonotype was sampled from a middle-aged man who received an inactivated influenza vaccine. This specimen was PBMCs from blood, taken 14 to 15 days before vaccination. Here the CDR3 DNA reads TGCAGTGCCCCCAGTCGGGTCCGAGGGGTTGACACAGATACGCAGTATTTT. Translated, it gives CSAPSRVRGVDTDTQYF.